This is a list of T cell receptor beta chains from one sample in a study of T cells in Graves' hyperthyroidism and ophthalmopathy. Via MiXCR, TCRdb re-called the multiplex PCR reads, giving one row per CDR3 protein. The sample holds around 390,000 distinct CDR3 sequences, about 14% seen once. The sequenced material came from blood. These receptors all stem from a woman younger than 45 with Graves' ophthalmopathy. Both conserved end residues are part of each CDR3. A D gene is named only where the DNA matches it firmly. Clone size is given for some rows only: seen once, a few or many times, or a class if the clone is expanded.

cdr3_aa cdr3_nt v_call d_call cdr3_length j_call clone_size
CSVEDQNTIYF TGCAGCGTTGAAGACCAAAACACCATATATTTT TRBV29-1 . 11 TRBJ1-3 few
CASSYRGRSNTGELFF TGCGCCAGCAGCTACAGGGGGCGGTCGAACACCGGGGAGCTGTTTTTT TRBV10-1 TRBD1 16 TRBJ2-2 many
CASSLGTPGELFF TGTGCCAGCAGCTTAGGAACCCCCGGGGAGCTGTTTTTT TRBV7-2 . 13 TRBJ2-2 few
CASSPRRGAGEDTQYF TGTGCCAGCTCACCCCGGCGGGGGGCCGGGGAAGATACGCAGTATTTT TRBV18 TRBD2 16 TRBJ2-3 many
CASSPRSVSNEKLFF TGTGCCAGCAGTCCCAGATCGGTTTCTAATGAAAAACTGTTTTTT TRBV28 . 15 TRBJ1-4 .
CASRITDSRLTEAFF TGTGCCAGTAGAATCACAGACTCAAGGTTGACTGAAGCTTTCTTT TRBV19 . 15 TRBJ1-1 many
CASSRQSDNYGYTF TGTGCCAGCAGCCGACAGTCGGATAACTATGGCTACACCTTC TRBV3-1 . 14 TRBJ1-2 many
CASSSRDYASYEQYF TGTGCCAGCAGTTCCCGGGACTACGCGTCCTACGAGCAGTACTTC TRBV28 TRBD2 15 TRBJ2-7 many
CASTNQTSMYLCATGQFSYEQYF . TRBV7-9 . 23 TRBJ2-7 .
CSAPAVQGRNEQFF TGCAGTGCCCCGGCGGTACAGGGGAGGAATGAGCAGTTCTTC TRBV20-1 . 14 TRBJ2-1 many
CASSNDRGRYQETQYF TGCGCCAGCAGCAACGACAGGGGAAGATACCAAGAGACCCAGTACTTC TRBV5-1 TRBD1 16 TRBJ2-5 many
CASSVKSGESYNSPLHF TGTGCCAGCAGCGTAAAGTCAGGGGAATCCTATAATTCACCCCTCCACTTT TRBV9 . 17 TRBJ1-6 .
CASSGGLDSGKNEQFF TGTGCCAGCAGTGGGGGTTTGGACAGCGGAAAAAATGAGCAGTTCTTC TRBV2 . 16 TRBJ2-1 many
CASKRQANQETQYF TGCGCCAGCAAGCGACAGGCGAACCAAGAGACCCAGTACTTC TRBV5-1 . 14 TRBJ2-5 many
CASNFGLSEKLFF TGTGCCAGTAATTTTGGGCTTTCTGAAAAACTGTTTTTT TRBV19 . 13 TRBJ1-4 .
CASSLDPSGSGANVLTF TGCGCCAGCAGCTTGGACCCGAGTGGGTCTGGGGCCAACGTCCTGACTTTC TRBV5-1 . 17 TRBJ2-6 few
CSASVGGGRNTGELFF TGCAGTGCTAGTGTCGGCGGGGGGCGCAACACCGGGGAGCTGTTTTTT TRBV20-1 TRBD2 16 TRBJ2-2 many
CASSRRQGGNIQYF TGTGCCAGCAGCCGGAGACAGGGGGGAAACATTCAGTACTTC TRBV7-2 TRBD1 14 TRBJ2-4 many
CASSLNRDSFYNEQFF TGTGCCAGCAGCTTAAACCGGGACAGTTTCTACAATGAGCAGTTCTTC TRBV11-2 TRBD1 16 TRBJ2-1 .
CASSQPGLAADTQYF TGTGCCAGCAGCCAGCCGGGACTAGCGGCAGATACGCAGTATTTT TRBV7-8 TRBD2 15 TRBJ2-3 many
CASGNRGRNQPQHF TGTGCCAGCGGTAACAGGGGCCGCAATCAGCCCCAGCATTTT TRBV2 TRBD1 14 TRBJ1-5 many
CASSPEGGMRKTQYF TGTGCCAGCTCTCCCGAGGGAGGGATGCGAAAGACCCAGTACTTC TRBV7-3 TRBD2 15 TRBJ2-5 .
CASSLSDWITDTQYF TGTGCCAGCAGCCTCAGTGATTGGATCACAGATACGCAGTATTTT TRBV5-8 . 15 TRBJ2-3 many
CASNPTMWNEQFF TGTGCCAGCAACCCTACAATGTGGAATGAGCAGTTCTTC TRBV6-1 . 13 TRBJ2-1 many
CASSRGGLNTGELFF TGTGCCAGCAGCCGCGGGGGATTAAACACCGGGGAGCTGTTTTTT TRBV5-4 TRBD2 15 TRBJ2-2 many
CASSLQNTEAFF TGTGCCAGCAGTTTACAGAACACTGAAGCTTTCTTT TRBV28 . 12 TRBJ1-1 many
CASSHSGGDNEQFF TGCGCCAGCAGTCATAGCGGGGGAGACAATGAGCAGTTCTTC TRBV10-2 TRBD2 14 TRBJ2-1 few
CASSTNTQGANQPQHF TGTGCCAGCAGTACCAATACACAGGGGGCCAATCAGCCCCAGCATTTT TRBV6-4 TRBD1 16 TRBJ1-5 .
CASSPPAGPYEQYF TGTGCCAGCTCACCCCCGGCGGGCCCCTACGAGCAGTACTTC TRBV18 . 14 TRBJ2-7 .
CASSSAGGAETQYF TGTGCCAGCAGTTCCGCGGGGGGGGCCGAGACCCAGTACTTC TRBV6-2/TRBV6-3 TRBD2 14 TRBJ2-5 many
CASSYVAGRNATNEKLFF TGTGCCAGCAGCTACGTTGCAGGGAGGAATGCAACTAATGAAAAACTGTTTTTT TRBV7-3 . 18 TRBJ1-4 .
CATSDPGSFGETQYF TGTGCCACCAGTGACCCCGGGTCCTTCGGGGAGACCCAGTACTTC TRBV24-1 . 15 TRBJ2-5 .
CSVGGTRALYLEAFF TGCAGTGTGGGGGGGACGCGGGCTCTTTACTTGGAAGCTTTCTTT TRBV20-1 . 15 TRBJ1-1 many
CASSELQDSPLHF TGTGCCAGCAGTGAATTGCAGGATTCACCCCTCCACTTT TRBV6-1 . 13 TRBJ1-6 many
CASSLSLGMVRNEQYF TGTGCCAGCAGTTTATCGTTGGGGATGGTAAGGAACGAGCAGTACTTC TRBV27 . 16 TRBJ2-7 few
CASSEAESLTNDSPLHF TGTGCCAGCAGTGAAGCGGAGTCACTGACGAACGATTCACCCCTCCACTTT TRBV6-1 . 17 TRBJ1-6 many
CASSPSGGVTDTQYF TGTGCCAGTAGCCCTAGCGGGGGGGTCACAGATACGCAGTATTTT TRBV19 TRBD2 15 TRBJ2-3 .
CASSYRTGGNTIYF TGTGCCAGCAGTTACCGAACGGGAGGAAACACCATATATTTT TRBV6-1 . 14 TRBJ1-3 many
CASSVRGGEQYF TGTGCCAGCAGTGTGAGGGGGGGAGAGCAGTACTTC TRBV2 . 12 TRBJ2-7 many
CASSLGGGGAYEQYF TGTGCCAGCAGCCTAGGCGGCGGGGGGGCCTACGAGCAGTACTTC TRBV7-2 TRBD2 15 TRBJ2-7 many
CSAIKGGRGGGHNEQYF TGCAGTGCTATTAAAGGGGGGCGGGGGGGGGGCCACAACGAGCAGTACTTC TRBV20-1 TRBD2 17 TRBJ2-7 .
CASRGAELAKNIQYF TGTGCCAGCAGGGGGGCGGAACTAGCTAAAAACATTCAGTACTTC TRBV28 . 15 TRBJ2-4 many
CATSDRTSGNTDTQYF TGTGCCACCAGTGATCGGACTAGCGGGAACACAGATACGCAGTATTTT TRBV24-1 TRBD2 16 TRBJ2-3 many
CSVVTSNTEAFF TGCAGCGTTGTAACATCCAACACTGAAGCTTTCTTT TRBV29-1 . 12 TRBJ1-1 few
CASSIRSTNEKLFF TGTGCCAGTAGTATCCGATCTACTAATGAAAAACTGTTTTTT TRBV19 . 14 TRBJ1-4 .
CASSAGGTYEQYF TGTGCCAGCAGTGCAGGGGGTACCTACGAGCAGTACTTC TRBV2 TRBD1 13 TRBJ2-7 many